These T cell receptor beta chains were read from a single sample in a study of CD8 T cells in Susac syndrome. TCRdb fed the immunoSEQ multiplex PCR reads into MiXCR, producing one record per CDR3 protein. The sample lists about 300,000 distinct CDR3 sequences; approximately 85% were seen once. The sequenced sample was CD8+ T cells from PBMCs. These TCRs come from a human donor with multiple sclerosis. Both conserved end residues are part of each CDR3. A D gene is named only where the DNA matches it firmly. Only some rows state a clone size, as once, few, many or a class for expanded clones.

V: TRBV3-1
length: 13
J: TRBJ2-1
size: NA
D: NA
DNA: TGTGCCAGCAGCCAAGAATCTCACAATGAGCAGTTCTTC
CDR3: CASSQESHNEQFF

V: TRBV20-1
length: 14
J: TRBJ2-7
size: NA
D: TRBD2
DNA: TGCAGTGCTAGAGGACTAGCGGGAGGCTACGGGCAGTACTTC
CDR3: CSARGLAGGYGQYF

V: TRBV20-1
length: 15
J: TRBJ2-7
size: once
D: TRBD2
DNA: TGCAGTGCTAGAGTCCCCAGCGGGGCCTCCTACGAGCAGTACTTC
CDR3: CSARVPSGASYEQYF

V: TRBV18
length: 17
J: TRBJ2-5
size: NA
D: TRBD2
DNA: TGTGCCAGCTCACCCCCCCCGGGACTAGCGTTCCAAGAGACCCAGTACTTC
CDR3: CASSPPPGLAFQETQYF

V: TRBV20-1
length: 18
J: TRBJ2-7
size: NA
D: TRBD2
DNA: TGCAGTGCTAGAGAGAGCCCCCTCGGGGTAGCGGGAACCTACGAGCAGTACTTC
CDR3: CSARESPLGVAGTYEQYF

V: TRBV5-1
length: 12
J: TRBJ1-1
size: NA
D: NA
DNA: TGCGCCAGCAGCTTGGTAGAGACCGAAGCTTTCTTT
CDR3: CASSLVETEAFF

V: TRBV6-1
length: 16
J: TRBJ1-5
size: NA
D: NA
DNA: TGTGCCAGCAGTCCGGACAGACGTTATAGCAATCAGCCCCAGCATTTT
CDR3: CASSPDRRYSNQPQHF

V: TRBV9
length: 14
J: TRBJ2-2
size: NA
D: NA
DNA: TGTGCCAGCAGCGTATCCCTTGGGACCGGGGAGCTGTTTTTT
CDR3: CASSVSLGTGELFF

V: TRBV5-1
length: 17
J: TRBJ2-1
size: NA
D: NA
DNA: TGCGCCAGCAGCTTAGTAGTGGGGGCGGAAGTAGGCAATGAGCAGTTCTTC
CDR3: CASSLVVGAEVGNEQFF

V: TRBV6-1
length: 14
J: TRBJ2-3
size: NA
D: TRBD1
DNA: TGTGCCAGCAATGACAGGGGGTCCTCAGATACGCAGTATTTT
CDR3: CASNDRGSSDTQYF

V: TRBV2
length: 10
J: TRBJ1-2
size: once
D: NA
DNA: TGTGCCGACTGGGACGCCGCCGCGACCTTC
CDR3: CADWDAAATF

V: TRBV19
length: 14
J: TRBJ2-7
size: NA
D: NA
DNA: TGTGCCAGTAGTATAGCGGGGAGTGGCTACGAGCAGTACTTC
CDR3: CASSIAGSGYEQYF

V: TRBV29-1
length: 12
J: TRBJ2-7
size: NA
D: NA
DNA: TGCAGCGTTCCACAGGGCCCCTACGAGCAGTACTTC
CDR3: CSVPQGPYEQYF

V: TRBV30
length: 13
J: TRBJ1-5
size: NA
D: NA
DNA: TGTGCCTGGAGTGCCTTGGTCGCGGAGCCCCAGCATTTT
CDR3: CAWSALVAEPQHF

V: TRBV29-1
length: 16
J: TRBJ2-7
size: NA
D: TRBD1
DNA: TGCAGCGCACGGGACAGGGGGCTCGGGCACTCCTACGAGCAGTACTTC
CDR3: CSARDRGLGHSYEQYF

V: TRBV7-9
length: 15
J: TRBJ2-4
size: once
D: NA
DNA: TGTGCCAGCAGCTTAGAGCATCTAGCCAAAAACATTCAGTACTTC
CDR3: CASSLEHLAKNIQYF

V: TRBV13
length: 13
J: TRBJ2-7
size: once
D: NA
DNA: TGTGCCAGCAGCTTAACTAGCCGGAACGAGCAGTACTTC
CDR3: CASSLTSRNEQYF

V: TRBV27
length: 16
J: TRBJ2-7
size: NA
D: TRBD2
DNA: TGTGCCAGCAGTTTATTAGAGACTAGCGGAGCGGGGGAGCAGTACTTC
CDR3: CASSLLETSGAGEQYF

V: TRBV4-3
length: 18
J: TRBJ2-1
size: NA
D: NA
DNA: TGCGCCAGCAGCCAAGATAATATTGCCCGGAGTCTCATGAATGAGCAGTTCTTC
CDR3: CASSQDNIARSLMNEQFF

V: TRBV28
length: 15
J: TRBJ2-7
size: NA
D: NA
DNA: TGTGCCAGCAGTTTACTAGGACAGCCTCCCTACGAGCAGTACTTC
CDR3: CASSLLGQPPYEQYF

V: TRBV4-3
length: 15
J: TRBJ2-1
size: NA
D: NA
DNA: TGCGCCAGCAGCCAAGCGCGGGGCTTAGGGGGGAAGCAGTTCTTC
CDR3: CASSQARGLGGKQFF

V: TRBV27
length: 13
J: TRBJ1-2
size: NA
D: NA
DNA: TGTGCCAGCCGAGCGAGGGGTAACTATGGCTACACCTTC
CDR3: CASRARGNYGYTF

V: TRBV24-1
length: 16
J: TRBJ2-3
size: NA
D: NA
DNA: TGTGCCACCGGGTACGAAGAGTCAGGGAAATACGATACGCAGTATTTT
CDR3: CATGYEESGKYDTQYF

V: TRBV5-4
length: 15
J: TRBJ2-7
size: NA
D: TRBD1
DNA: TGTGCCAGCAGCTTGGGACAGGGACCAGGGTACGAGCAGTACTTC
CDR3: CASSLGQGPGYEQYF

V: TRBV7-9
length: 16
J: TRBJ1-1
size: NA
D: TRBD1
DNA: TGTGCCAGCAGCTCCAAAGACAGGGAAGCAAACACTGAAGCTTTCTTT
CDR3: CASSSKDREANTEAFF

V: TRBV6-2/TRBV6-3
length: 13
J: TRBJ2-7
size: NA
D: NA
DNA: TGTGCCAGCAACATCGGGAACTCCTACGAGCAGTACTTC
CDR3: CASNIGNSYEQYF

V: TRBV11-2
length: 13
J: TRBJ2-1
size: NA
D: TRBD2
DNA: TGTGCCAGTCGCCGGGGGGCCTACAATGAGCAGTTCTTC
CDR3: CASRRGAYNEQFF

V: TRBV28
length: 14
J: TRBJ2-7
size: NA
D: TRBD2
DNA: TGTGCCAGCAGGACACCGGGACTAGCCACCGAGCAGTACTTC
CDR3: CASRTPGLATEQYF

V: TRBV5-1
length: 14
J: TRBJ2-1
size: NA
D: NA
DNA: TGCGCCAGCAATTCGGGGGCTGGGATTAATGAGCAGTTCTTC
CDR3: CASNSGAGINEQFF

V: TRBV30
length: 16
J: TRBJ2-1
size: NA
D: TRBD2
DNA: TGTGCCTGGAGTATGGTGTGGACTAGCGACTACAATGAGCAGTTCTTC
CDR3: CAWSMVWTSDYNEQFF

V: TRBV2
length: 10
J: TRBJ2-1
size: NA
D: NA
DNA: TGTGCCAGCAGTGAATATGAGCAGTTCTTC
CDR3: CASSEYEQFF

V: TRBV4-1
length: 16
J: TRBJ2-7
size: NA
D: TRBD1
DNA: TGCGCCAGCAGCCAAGATAGAGGGACAGGTTTTATCGAGCAGTACTTC
CDR3: CASSQDRGTGFIEQYF

V: TRBV11-2
length: 15
J: TRBJ2-5
size: NA
D: NA
DNA: TGTGCCAGCAGCTTAACAGCATGGACAGAAGAGACCCAGTACTTC
CDR3: CASSLTAWTEETQYF

V: TRBV19
length: 14
J: TRBJ2-7
size: NA
D: NA
DNA: TGTGCCAGTAGTCCGGGGATGGGGGCCTACGAGCAGTACTTC
CDR3: CASSPGMGAYEQYF

V: TRBV5-4
length: 16
J: TRBJ2-1
size: NA
D: TRBD2
DNA: TGTGCCAGCAGCTTGGGAGCGGGAGTAGCCTACAATGAGCAGTTCTTC
CDR3: CASSLGAGVAYNEQFF

V: TRBV28
length: 14
J: TRBJ2-5
size: NA
D: NA
DNA: TGTGCCAGCAGTTTAGATGACCCTGGCGAGACCCAGTACTTC
CDR3: CASSLDDPGETQYF

V: TRBV19
length: 12
J: TRBJ2-2
size: once
D: NA
DNA: TGTGCCACCTCATTTACGGGCGGGGAGCTGTTTTTT
CDR3: CATSFTGGELFF

V: TRBV5-6
length: 16
J: TRBJ1-1
size: once
D: TRBD1
DNA: TGTGCCAGCGGCCATGGGACAGGGGGCGAGGGGGCTGAAGCTTTCTTT
CDR3: CASGHGTGGEGAEAFF

V: TRBV5-1
length: 12
J: TRBJ2-7
size: few
D: NA
DNA: TGCGCCAGCAGCTTGGTTCGGGGCGAGCAGTACTTC
CDR3: CASSLVRGEQYF

V: TRBV6-2/TRBV6-3
length: 15
J: TRBJ2-1
size: NA
D: TRBD1
DNA: TGTGCCAGCAGTTACCGGACAGGGCACGACAATGAGCAGTTCTTC
CDR3: CASSYRTGHDNEQFF

V: TRBV12-3/TRBV12-4
length: 16
J: TRBJ2-2
size: NA
D: TRBD2
DNA: TGTGCCAGCAGTTTACTAGCGGGAGGCTACACCGGGGAGCTGTTTTTT
CDR3: CASSLLAGGYTGELFF

V: TRBV12-3/TRBV12-4
length: 15
J: TRBJ2-5
size: NA
D: NA
DNA: TGTGCCAGCAAGCTCCGGGGAACGGCCCAAGAGACCCAGTACTTC
CDR3: CASKLRGTAQETQYF

V: TRBV19
length: 14
J: TRBJ2-7
size: few
D: TRBD2
DNA: TGTGCCAGTAGCGTTAGCGGGAGCAGCTACGAGCAGTACTTC
CDR3: CASSVSGSSYEQYF

V: TRBV9
length: 17
J: TRBJ1-2
size: NA
D: NA
DNA: TGTGCCAGCAGCCCCCGACGAGCATGGCGGACTAACTATGGCTACACCTTC
CDR3: CASSPRRAWRTNYGYTF

V: TRBV5-6
length: 23
J: TRBJ2-6
size: NA
D: NA
DNA: TGTGCCAGCAGCTATGGGACAGGGGGGAAAGAGCTAGCGGGAGTCTCTGGGGCCAACGTCCTGATTTTC
CDR3: CASSYGTGGKELAGVSGANVLIF

V: TRBV6-6
length: 16
J: TRBJ2-7
size: NA
D: NA
DNA: TGTGCCAGCAGTTCAGGACAGGGACTAAGAGGCTACGAGCAGTACTTC
CDR3: CASSSGQGLRGYEQYF